The TCR beta chain under discussion was sequenced for a study of T-cell reconstitution after alpha-beta-depleted transplantation in children. Notes on the study in general: Surviving recipient T cells and thymic progenitors produced the high day-60 TCRbeta diversity seen in some patients.

Unique molecular identifiers were incorporated into the prepared TCRbeta library. TCRdb re-called the PCR reads through MiXCR, storing one row per CDR3 protein. Seen here are 750,000 to 950,000 distinct CDR3 sequences, approximately 15% observed once, and the top ten hold around 5%. V trimming: 2 bases; J trimming: 7 bases; junction bases outside the gene matches: 8. Germline-derived CDR1 and CDR2 are SQVTM and ANQGSEA. The CDR3 covers 15 residues. On this clonotype: The antigen remains undetermined.

The chain couples TRBV29-1 to TRBJ2-2, with TRBD2 identical over 9 bases. The TCR was taken from a male patient younger than 18 who had a stem cell transplant for acute lymphoblastic leukemia, so the T cells may come from the graft donor. Material: PBMCs, mostly from graft donor cells, obtained 360 days after TCRalphabeta/CD19-depleted stem cell transplant. The CDR3 spells CSVERLAGRGGELFF. CDR3 bases: TGCAGCGTTGAAAGGCTAGCGGGAAGGGGCGGGGAGCTGTTTTTT.